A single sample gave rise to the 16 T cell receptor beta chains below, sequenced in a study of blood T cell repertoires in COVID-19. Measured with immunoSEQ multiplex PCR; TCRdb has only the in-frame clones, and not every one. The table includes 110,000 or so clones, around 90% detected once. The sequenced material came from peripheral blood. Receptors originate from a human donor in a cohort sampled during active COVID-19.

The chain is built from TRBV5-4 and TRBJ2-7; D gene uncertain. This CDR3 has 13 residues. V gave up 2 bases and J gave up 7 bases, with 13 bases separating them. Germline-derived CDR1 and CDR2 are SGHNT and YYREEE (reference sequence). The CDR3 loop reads CASSLRGSREQYF. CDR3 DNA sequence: TGTGCCAGCAGCTTAAGAGGTTCTCGGGAGCAGTACTTC.

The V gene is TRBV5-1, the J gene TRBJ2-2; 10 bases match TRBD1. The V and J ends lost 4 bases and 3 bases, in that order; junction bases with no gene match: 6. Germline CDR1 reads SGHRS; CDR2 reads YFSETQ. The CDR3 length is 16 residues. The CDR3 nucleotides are TGCGCCAGCAGCCGGGCGGGGACAGGGGACACCGGGGAGCTGTTTTTT. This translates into CASSRAGTGDTGELFF.

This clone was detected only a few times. The CDR3 loop reads CASSFAGETTGELFF. The CDR3 DNA reads as TGTGCCAGCAGTTTCGCGGGAGAGACCACCGGGGAGCTGTTTTTT. This rearrangement joins TRBV27 to TRBJ2-2; TRBD2 matches 7 bases. After removal of 3 bases from V and 4 bases from J, the junction contained 5 bases not matched to a gene. The CDR3 has 15 amino acids. CDR1 and CDR2 from the germline V gene are MNHEY and SMNVEV (reference sequence).

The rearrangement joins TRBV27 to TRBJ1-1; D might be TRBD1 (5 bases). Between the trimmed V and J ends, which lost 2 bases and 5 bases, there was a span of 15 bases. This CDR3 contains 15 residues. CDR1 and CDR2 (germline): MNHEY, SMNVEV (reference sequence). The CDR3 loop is CASSLDGAGGTEAFF. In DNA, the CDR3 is TGTGCCAGCAGTTTAGATGGGGCAGGTGGGACTGAAGCTTTCTTT.

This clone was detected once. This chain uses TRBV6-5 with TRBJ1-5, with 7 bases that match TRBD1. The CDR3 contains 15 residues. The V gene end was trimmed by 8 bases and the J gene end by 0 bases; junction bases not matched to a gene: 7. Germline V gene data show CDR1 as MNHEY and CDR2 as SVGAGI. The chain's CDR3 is CASGRQGGSNQPQHF. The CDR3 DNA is TGTGCCAGCGGGCGACAGGGTGGTAGCAATCAGCCCCAGCATTTT.

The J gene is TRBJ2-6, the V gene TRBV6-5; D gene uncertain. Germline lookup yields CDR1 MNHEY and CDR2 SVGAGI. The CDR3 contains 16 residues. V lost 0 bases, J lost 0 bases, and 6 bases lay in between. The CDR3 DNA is TGTGCCAGCAGTTACTCCGGGTCCTCTGGGGCCAACGTCCTGACTTTC. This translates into CASSYSGSSGANVLTF.

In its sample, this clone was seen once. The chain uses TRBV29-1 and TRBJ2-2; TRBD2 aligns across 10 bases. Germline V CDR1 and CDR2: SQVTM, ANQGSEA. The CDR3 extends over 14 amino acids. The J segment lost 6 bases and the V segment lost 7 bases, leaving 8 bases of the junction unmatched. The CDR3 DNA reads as TGCAGCGGCTCTAGCGGGAGTATTGCCGGGGAGCTGTTTTTT. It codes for CSGSSGSIAGELFF.

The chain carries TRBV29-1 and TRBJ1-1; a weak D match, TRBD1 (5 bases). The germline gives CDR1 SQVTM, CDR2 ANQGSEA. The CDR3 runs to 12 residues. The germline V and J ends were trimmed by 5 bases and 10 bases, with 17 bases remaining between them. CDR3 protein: CSVSMGDWGAFF. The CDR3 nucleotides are TGCAGCGTTTCTATGGGGGACTGGGGAGCTTTCTTT.

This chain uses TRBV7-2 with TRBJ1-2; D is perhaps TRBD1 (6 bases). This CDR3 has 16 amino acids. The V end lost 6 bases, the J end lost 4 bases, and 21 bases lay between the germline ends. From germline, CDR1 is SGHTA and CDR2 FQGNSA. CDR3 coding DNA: TGTGCCAGCAGTCAATCGACCACAGGGATAGTCTATGGCTACACCTTC. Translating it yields CASSQSTTGIVYGYTF.

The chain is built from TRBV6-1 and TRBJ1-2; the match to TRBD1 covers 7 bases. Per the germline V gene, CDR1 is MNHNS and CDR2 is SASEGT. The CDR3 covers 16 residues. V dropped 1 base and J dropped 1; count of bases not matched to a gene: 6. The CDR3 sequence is CASSEVLAGGNYGYTF. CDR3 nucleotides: TGTGCCAGCAGTGAAGTTTTGGCAGGGGGTAACTATGGCTACACCTTC.

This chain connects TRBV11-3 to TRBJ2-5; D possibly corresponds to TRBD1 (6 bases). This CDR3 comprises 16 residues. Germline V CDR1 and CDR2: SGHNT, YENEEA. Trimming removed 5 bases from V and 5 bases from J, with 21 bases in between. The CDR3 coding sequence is TGTGCCAGCAGCCATCTTACTGGACAGAGGGAGGAGACCCAGTACTTC. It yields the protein CASSHLTGQREETQYF.

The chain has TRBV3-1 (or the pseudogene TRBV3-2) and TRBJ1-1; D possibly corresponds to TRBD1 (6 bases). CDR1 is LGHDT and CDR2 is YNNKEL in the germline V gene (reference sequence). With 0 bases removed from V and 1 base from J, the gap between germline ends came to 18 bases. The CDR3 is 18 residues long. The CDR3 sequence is CASSQDLGGAIPNTEAFF. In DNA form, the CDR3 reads TGTGCCAGCAGCCAAGATCTTGGGGGGGCCATACCGAACACTGAAGCTTTCTTT.

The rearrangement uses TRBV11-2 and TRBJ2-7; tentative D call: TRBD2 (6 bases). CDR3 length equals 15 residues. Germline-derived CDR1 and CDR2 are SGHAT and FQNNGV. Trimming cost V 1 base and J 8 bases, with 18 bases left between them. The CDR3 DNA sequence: TGTGCCAGCAGCTTAGTTCCGGGACTTAGGTCGAAGCAGTACTTC. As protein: CASSLVPGLRSKQYF.

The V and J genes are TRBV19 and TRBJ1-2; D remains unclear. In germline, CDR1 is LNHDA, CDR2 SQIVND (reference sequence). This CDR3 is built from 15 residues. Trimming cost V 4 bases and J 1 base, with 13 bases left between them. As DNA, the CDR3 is TGTGCCAGTAGTACCGAGGGCCATAATAACTATGGCTACACCTTC. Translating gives CASSTEGHNNYGYTF.

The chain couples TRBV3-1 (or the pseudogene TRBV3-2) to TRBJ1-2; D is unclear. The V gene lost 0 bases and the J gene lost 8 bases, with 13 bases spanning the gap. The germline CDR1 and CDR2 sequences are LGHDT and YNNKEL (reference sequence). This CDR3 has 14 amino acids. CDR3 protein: CASSQDARTKGYTF. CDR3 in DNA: TGTGCCAGCAGCCAAGACGCCAGGACTAAGGGCTACACCTTC.

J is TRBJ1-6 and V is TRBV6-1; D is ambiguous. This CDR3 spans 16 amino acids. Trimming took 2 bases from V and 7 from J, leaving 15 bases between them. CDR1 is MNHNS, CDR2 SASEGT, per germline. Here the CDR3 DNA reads TGTGCCAGCAGTGAAAGGCGGGTCGGATCGAATTCACCCCTCCACTTT. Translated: CASSERRVGSNSPLHF.